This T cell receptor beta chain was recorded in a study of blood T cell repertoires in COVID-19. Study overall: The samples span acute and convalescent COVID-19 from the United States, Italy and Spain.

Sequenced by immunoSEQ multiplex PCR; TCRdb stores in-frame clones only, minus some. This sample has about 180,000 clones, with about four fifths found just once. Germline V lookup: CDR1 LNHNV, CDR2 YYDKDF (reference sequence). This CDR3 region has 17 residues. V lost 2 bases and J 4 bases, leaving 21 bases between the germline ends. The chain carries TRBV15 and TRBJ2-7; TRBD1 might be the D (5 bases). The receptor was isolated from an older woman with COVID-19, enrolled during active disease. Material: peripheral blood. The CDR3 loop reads CATSRQGPLVERYEQYF. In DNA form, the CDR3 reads TGTGCCACCAGCAGACAGGGTCCCTTAGTTGAAAGATACGAGCAGTACTTC.